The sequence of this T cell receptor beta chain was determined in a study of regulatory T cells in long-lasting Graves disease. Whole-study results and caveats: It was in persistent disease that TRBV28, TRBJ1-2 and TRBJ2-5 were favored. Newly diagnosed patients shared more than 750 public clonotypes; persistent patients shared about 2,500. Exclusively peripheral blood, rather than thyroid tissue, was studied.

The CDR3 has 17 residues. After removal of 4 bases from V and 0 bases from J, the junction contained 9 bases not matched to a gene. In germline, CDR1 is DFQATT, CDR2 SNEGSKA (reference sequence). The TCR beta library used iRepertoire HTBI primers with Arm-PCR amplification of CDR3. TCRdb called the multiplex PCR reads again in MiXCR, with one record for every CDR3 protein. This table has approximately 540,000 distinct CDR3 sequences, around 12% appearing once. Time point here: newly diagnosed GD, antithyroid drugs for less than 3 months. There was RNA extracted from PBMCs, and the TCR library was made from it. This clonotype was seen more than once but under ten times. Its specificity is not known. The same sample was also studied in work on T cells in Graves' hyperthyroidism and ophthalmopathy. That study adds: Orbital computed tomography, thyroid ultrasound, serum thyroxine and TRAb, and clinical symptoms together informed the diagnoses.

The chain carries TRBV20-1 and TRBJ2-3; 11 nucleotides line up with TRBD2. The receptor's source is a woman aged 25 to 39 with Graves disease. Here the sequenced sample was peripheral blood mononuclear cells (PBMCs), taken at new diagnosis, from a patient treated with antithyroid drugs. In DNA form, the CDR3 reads TGCAGTGCTAAGGGGACTAGCGGTGAGGGAAGCACAGATACGCAGTATTTT. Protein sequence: CSAKGTSGEGSTDTQYF.